What follows describes a single T cell receptor beta chain. The data belong to a study of blood T cell repertoires in COVID-19. As for the study in general: COVID-19 samples collected from the United States, Italy and Spain covered acute and convalescent phases. The analysed material was cDNA or gDNA that came from T cells, B-cell-depleted T cells, or PBMCs.

The CDR3 is made up of 16 amino acids. Trimming cost V 1 base and J 4 bases; bases outside gene matches: 4. The germline V gene has CDR1 SGDLS and CDR2 YYNGEE. In the original analysis: Estimation of nucleated cell counts relied on the amplification of reference gene primers. Sequencing used immunoSEQ multiplex PCR; TCRdb keeps in-frame clones, though not all of them. The V and J calls and clone size come from that table; D and trimming were worked out from the DNA. This sample yields fewer than 500,000 clones, of which roughly 89% are seen a single time; 4.3% belongs to the top ten. The sequencing sample was made of peripheral blood. The chain links TRBV9 to TRBJ2-1; the match to TRBD2 covers 11 bases. The receptor comes from a woman under 40 with acute or convalescent COVID-19. The CDR3 region has the DNA TGTGCCAGCAGCGTAATTAGCGGGGGGGTATACAATGAGCAGTTCTTC. Translated, it gives CASSVISGGVYNEQFF. The full variable domain, with the rest looked up from reference TRBV9 and TRBJ2-1, is DSGVTQTPKHLITATGQRVTLRCSPRSGDLSVYWYQQSLDQGLQFLIQYYNGEERAKGNILERFSAQQFPDLHSELNLSSLELGDSALYFCASSVISGGVYNEQFFGPGTRLTVL.